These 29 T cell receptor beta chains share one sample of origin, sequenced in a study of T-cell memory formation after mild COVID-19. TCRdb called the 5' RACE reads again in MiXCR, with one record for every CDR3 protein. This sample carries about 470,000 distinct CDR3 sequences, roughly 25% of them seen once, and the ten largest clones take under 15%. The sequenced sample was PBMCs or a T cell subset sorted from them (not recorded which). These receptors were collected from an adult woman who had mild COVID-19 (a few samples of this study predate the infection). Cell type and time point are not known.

The CDR3 coding sequence is TGTGCCAGCAGCTTAGGAATCAGGGACCCAGATACGCAGTATTTT. It translates to CASSLGIRDPDTQYF. V and J are TRBV7-9 and TRBJ2-3; either TRBD1 or TRBD2 may fit D (5 bases each). The CDR3 contains 15 residues. CDR1 SEHNR and CDR2 FQNEAQ come from the germline V gene (reference sequence). The V end lost 1 base, the J end lost 4 bases, and 12 bases lay between the germline ends.

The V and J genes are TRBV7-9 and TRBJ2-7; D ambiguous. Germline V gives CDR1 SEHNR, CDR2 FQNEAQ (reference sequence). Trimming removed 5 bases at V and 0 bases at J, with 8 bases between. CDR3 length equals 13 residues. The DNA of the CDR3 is TGTGCCAGCAGCGCGACCGACTCCTACGAGCAGTACTTC. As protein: CASSATDSYEQYF. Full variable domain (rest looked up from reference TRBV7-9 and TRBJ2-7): DTGVSQNPRHKITKRGQNVTFRCDPISEHNRLYWYRQTLGQGPEFLTYFQNEAQLEKSRLLSDRFSAERPKGSFSTLEIQRTEQGDSAMYLCASSATDSYEQYFGPGTRLTVT.

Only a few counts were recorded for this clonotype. DNA for the CDR3: TGCAGTGCTAGGCCCAGACCTCCAGTTGGAGACTACGAGCAGTACTTC. It is translated as CSARPRPPVGDYEQYF. The genes are TRBV20-1 and TRBJ2-7; no clear D. Germline V gene sequence: CDR1 DFQATT, CDR2 SNEGSKA (reference sequence). CDR3 length: 16 residues. The V end lost 3 bases, the J end lost 3 bases, and 21 bases lay between the germline ends.

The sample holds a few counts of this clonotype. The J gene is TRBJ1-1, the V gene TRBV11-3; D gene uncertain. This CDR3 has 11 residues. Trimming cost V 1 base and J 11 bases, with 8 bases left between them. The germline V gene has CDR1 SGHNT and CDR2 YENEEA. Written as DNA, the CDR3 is TGTGCCAGCAGCTTAGGGGCCTCGGCTTTCTTT. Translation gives CASSLGASAFF. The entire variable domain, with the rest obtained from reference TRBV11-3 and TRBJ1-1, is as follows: EAGVVQSPRYKIIEKKQPVAFWCNPISGHNTLYWYLQNLGQGPELLIRYENEEAVDDSQLPKDRFSAERLKGVDSTLKIQPAELGDSAVYLCASSLGASAFFGQGTRLTVV.

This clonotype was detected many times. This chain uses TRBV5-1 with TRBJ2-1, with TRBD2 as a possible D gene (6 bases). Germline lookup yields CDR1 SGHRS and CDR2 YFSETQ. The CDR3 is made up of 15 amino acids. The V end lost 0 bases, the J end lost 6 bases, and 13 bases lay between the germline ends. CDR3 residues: CASSLDPGDPNEQFF. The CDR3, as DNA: TGCGCCAGCAGCTTGGATCCGGGGGACCCCAATGAGCAGTTCTTC.

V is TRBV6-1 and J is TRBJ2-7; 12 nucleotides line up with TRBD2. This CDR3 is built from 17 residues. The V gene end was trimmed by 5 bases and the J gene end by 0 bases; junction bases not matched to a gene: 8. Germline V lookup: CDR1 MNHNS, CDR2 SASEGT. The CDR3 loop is CASSLPGLAGRSYEQYF. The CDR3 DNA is TGTGCCAGCAGTCTTCCGGGACTAGCGGGCCGCTCCTACGAGCAGTACTTC.

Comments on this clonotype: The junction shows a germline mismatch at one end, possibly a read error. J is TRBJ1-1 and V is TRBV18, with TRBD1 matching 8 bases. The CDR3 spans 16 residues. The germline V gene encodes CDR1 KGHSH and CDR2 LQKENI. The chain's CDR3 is CASPPGQGIMNTEAFF. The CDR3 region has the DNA TGTGCCAGCCCACCCGGACAGGGCATCATGAACACTGAAGCTTTCTTT.

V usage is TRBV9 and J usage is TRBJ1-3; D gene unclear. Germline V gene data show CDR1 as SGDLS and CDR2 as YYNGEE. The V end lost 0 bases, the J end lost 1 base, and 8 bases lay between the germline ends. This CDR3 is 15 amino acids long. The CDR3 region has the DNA TGTGCCAGCAGCGTAGCGGCAGCTTCTGGAAACACCATATATTTT. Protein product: CASSVAAASGNTIYF.

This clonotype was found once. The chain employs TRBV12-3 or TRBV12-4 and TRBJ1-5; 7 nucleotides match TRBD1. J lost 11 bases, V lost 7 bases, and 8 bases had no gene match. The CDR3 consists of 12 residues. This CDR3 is CASTRQGRAQHF. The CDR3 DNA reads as TGTGCCAGCACCCGACAGGGTAGGGCCCAGCATTTT.

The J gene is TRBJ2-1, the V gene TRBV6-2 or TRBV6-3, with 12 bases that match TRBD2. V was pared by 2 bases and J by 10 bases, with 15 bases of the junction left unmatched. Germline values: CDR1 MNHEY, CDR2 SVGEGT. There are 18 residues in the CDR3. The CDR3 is CASSYTQLAGGPTVEQFF. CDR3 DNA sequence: TGTGCCAGCAGTTACACCCAACTAGCGGGAGGTCCCACGGTCGAGCAGTTCTTC.

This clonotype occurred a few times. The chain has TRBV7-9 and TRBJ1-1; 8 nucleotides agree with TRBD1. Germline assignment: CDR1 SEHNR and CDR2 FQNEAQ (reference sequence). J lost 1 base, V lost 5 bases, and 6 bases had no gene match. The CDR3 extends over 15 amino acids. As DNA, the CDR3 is TGTGCCAGCAGCAGGGGACAGGCCAAGAACACTGAAGCTTTCTTT. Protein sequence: CASSRGQAKNTEAFF.

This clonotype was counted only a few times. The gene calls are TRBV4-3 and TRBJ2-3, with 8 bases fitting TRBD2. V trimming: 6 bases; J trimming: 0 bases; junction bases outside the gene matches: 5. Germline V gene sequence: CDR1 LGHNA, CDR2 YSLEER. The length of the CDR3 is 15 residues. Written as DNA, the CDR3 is TGCGCCAGCAGAACCGGGACTAGGAGCACAGATACGCAGTATTTT. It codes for CASRTGTRSTDTQYF.

CDR3 bases: TGTGCCAGCAGCTATGGGACAGCTTATACCTACGAGCAGTACTTC. It yields the protein CASSYGTAYTYEQYF. The gene calls are TRBV3-1 and TRBJ2-7; the match to TRBD1 covers 7 bases. V dropped 5 bases and J dropped 2; count of bases not matched to a gene: 9. Germline-derived CDR1 and CDR2 are LGHDT and YNNKEL (reference sequence). The CDR3 covers 15 residues.

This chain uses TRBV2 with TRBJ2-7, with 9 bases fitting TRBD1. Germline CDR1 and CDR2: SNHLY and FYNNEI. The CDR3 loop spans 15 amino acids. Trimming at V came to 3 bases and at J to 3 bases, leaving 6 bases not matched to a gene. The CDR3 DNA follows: TGTGCCAGCAGTGAGACCGGGACAGGGCTCTACGAGCAGTACTTC. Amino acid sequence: CASSETGTGLYEQYF.

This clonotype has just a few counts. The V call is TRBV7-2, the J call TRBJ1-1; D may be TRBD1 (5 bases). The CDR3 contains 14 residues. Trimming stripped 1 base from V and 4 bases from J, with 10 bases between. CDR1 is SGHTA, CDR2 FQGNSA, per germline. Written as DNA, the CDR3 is TGTGCCAGCAGCTTAGAGGGGAGGTTCACTGAAGCTTTCTTT. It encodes CASSLEGRFTEAFF.

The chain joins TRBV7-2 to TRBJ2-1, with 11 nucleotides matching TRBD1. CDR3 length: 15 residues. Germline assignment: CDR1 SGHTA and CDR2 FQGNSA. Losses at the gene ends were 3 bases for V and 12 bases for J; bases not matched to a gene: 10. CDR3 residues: CASSFPGTGGFGQFF. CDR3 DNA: TGTGCCAGCAGCTTCCCAGGGACAGGGGGATTCGGGCAGTTCTTC.

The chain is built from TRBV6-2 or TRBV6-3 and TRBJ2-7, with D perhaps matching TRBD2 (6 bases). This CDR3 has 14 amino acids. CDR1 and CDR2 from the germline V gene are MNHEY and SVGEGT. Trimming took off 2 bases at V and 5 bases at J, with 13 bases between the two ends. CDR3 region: CASSYGGSPHEQYF. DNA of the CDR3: TGTGCCAGCAGTTACGGGGGGTCTCCCCACGAGCAGTACTTC.

DNA for the CDR3: TGTGCCAGCAGTTCCGGGACATTCTCCTACAATGAGCAGTTCTTC. Its translation is CASSSGTFSYNEQFF. This sequence joins TRBV12-3 or TRBV12-4 and TRBJ2-1; TRBD1 might be the D (6 bases). V gave up 4 bases and J gave up 0 bases, with 10 bases separating them. CDR3 length: 15 amino acids.

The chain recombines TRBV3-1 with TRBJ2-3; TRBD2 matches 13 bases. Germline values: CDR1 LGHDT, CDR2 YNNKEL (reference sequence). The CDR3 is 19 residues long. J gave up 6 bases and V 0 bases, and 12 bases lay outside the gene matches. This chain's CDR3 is CASSQDRGLAGPMGDTQYF. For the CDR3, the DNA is TGTGCCAGCAGCCAAGATCGGGGACTAGCGGGGCCGATGGGGGATACGCAGTATTTT.

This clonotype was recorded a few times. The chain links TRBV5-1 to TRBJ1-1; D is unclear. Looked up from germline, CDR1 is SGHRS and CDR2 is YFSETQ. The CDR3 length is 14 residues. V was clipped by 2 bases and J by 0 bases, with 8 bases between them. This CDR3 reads CASSFGTMNTEAFF. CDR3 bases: TGCGCCAGCAGCTTCGGCACCATGAACACTGAAGCTTTCTTT.

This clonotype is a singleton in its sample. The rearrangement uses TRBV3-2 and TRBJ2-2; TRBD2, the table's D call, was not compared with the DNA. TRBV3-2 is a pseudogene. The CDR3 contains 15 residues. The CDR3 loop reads CASSGSGRGPGELFF. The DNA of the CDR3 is TGTGCCAGCAGCGGAAGCGGGAGGGGGCCCGGGGAGCTGTTTTTT.

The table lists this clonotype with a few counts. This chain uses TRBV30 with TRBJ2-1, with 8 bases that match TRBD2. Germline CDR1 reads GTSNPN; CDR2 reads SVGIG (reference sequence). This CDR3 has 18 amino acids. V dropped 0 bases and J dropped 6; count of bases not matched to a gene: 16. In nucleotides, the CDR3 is TGTGCCTGGAGTGTCCGGTACCGGGGGGGGCAGTGGGGCAATGAGCAGTTCTTC. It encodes CAWSVRYRGGQWGNEQFF.

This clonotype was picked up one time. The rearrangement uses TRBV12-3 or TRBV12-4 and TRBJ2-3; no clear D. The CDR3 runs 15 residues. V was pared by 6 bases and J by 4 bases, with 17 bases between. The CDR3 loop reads CASSARIGAADTQYF. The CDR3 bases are TGTGCCAGCAGCGCCCGGATTGGTGCGGCAGATACGCAGTATTTT.

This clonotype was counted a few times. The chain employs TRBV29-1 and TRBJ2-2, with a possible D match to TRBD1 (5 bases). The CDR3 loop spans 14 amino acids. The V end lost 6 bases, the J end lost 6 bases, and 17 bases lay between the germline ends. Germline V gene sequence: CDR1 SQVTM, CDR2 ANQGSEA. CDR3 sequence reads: CSVSGYGASGELFF. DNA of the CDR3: TGCAGCGTCTCCGGTTATGGGGCCTCCGGGGAGCTGTTTTTT.

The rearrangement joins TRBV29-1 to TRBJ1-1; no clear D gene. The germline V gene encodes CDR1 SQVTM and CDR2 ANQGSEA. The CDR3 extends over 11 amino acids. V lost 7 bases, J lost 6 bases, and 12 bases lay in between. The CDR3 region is CSAPQEAEAFF. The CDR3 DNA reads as TGCAGCGCACCTCAGGAGGCTGAAGCTTTCTTT.

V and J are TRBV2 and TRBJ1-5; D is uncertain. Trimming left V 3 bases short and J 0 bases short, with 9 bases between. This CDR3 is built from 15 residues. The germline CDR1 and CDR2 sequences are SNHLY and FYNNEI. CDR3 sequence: CASSDQGYSNQPQHF. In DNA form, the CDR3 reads TGTGCCAGCAGTGATCAAGGGTATAGCAATCAGCCCCAGCATTTT.

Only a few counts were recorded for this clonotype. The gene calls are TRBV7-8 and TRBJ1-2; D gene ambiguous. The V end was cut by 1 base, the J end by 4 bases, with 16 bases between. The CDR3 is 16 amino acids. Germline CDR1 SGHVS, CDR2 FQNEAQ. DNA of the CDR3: TGTGCCAGCAGCTTAGTTAGGGAGGGCGGAACCTATGGCTACACCTTC. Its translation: CASSLVREGGTYGYTF.

The DNA for the CDR3 is TGCGCCAGCAGCGGAGCTGGGGTTTACGAGCAGTACTTC. Amino acids: CASSGAGVYEQYF. The chain combines TRBV5-1 with TRBJ2-7; the D is unclear. The V gene lost 4 bases and the J gene lost 4 bases, with 12 bases spanning the gap. The V gene's germline CDR1 is SGHRS and CDR2 YFSETQ. This CDR3 has 13 residues.

This CDR3 is CASSQVQGLYF. The CDR3 region has the DNA TGTGCCAGCAGCCAAGTTCAGGGGCTGTACTTC. The V call is TRBV3-1, the J call TRBJ2-7; maybe TRBD1 (6 bases). Germline CDR1 reads LGHDT; CDR2 reads YNNKEL (reference sequence). CDR3 length: 11 amino acids. The germline V and J ends were trimmed by 1 base and 12 bases, with 10 bases remaining between them.